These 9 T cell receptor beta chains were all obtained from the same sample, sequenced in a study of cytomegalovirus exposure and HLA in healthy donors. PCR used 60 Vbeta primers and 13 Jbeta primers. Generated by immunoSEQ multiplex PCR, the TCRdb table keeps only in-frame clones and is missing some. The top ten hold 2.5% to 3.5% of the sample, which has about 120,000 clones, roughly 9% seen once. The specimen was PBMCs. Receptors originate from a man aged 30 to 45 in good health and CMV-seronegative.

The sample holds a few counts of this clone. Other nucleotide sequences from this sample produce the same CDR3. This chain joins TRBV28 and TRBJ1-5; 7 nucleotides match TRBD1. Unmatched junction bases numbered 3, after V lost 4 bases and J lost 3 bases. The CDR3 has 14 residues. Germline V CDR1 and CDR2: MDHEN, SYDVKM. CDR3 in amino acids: CASSSGGSNQPQHF. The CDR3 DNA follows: TGTGCCAGCAGTTCAGGGGGTTCCAATCAGCCCCAGCATTTT.

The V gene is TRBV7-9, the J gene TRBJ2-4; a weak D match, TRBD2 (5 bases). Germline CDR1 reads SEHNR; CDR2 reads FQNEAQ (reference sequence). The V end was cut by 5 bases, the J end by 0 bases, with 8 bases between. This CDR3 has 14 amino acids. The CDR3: CASSTDSAKNIQYF. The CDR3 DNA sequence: TGTGCCAGCAGCACGGACTCAGCCAAAAACATTCAGTACTTC.

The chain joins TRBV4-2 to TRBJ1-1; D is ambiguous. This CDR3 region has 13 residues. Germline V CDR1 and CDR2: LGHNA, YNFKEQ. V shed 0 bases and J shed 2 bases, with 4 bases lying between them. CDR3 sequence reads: CASSQDLNTEAFF. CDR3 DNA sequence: TGTGCCAGCAGCCAAGATCTTAACACTGAAGCTTTCTTT.

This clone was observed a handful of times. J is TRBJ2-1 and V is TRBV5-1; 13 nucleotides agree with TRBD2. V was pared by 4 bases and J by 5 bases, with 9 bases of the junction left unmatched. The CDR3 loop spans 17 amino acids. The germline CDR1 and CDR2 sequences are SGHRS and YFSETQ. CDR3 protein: CASSRTSGGPGHNEQFF. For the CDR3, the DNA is TGCGCCAGCAGCCGGACTAGCGGGGGCCCTGGACACAATGAGCAGTTCTTC.

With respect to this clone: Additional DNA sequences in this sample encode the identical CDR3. CDR3 amino acids: CASSIGQNTEAFF. The CDR3 DNA reads as TGTGCCAGTAGTATAGGACAGAACACTGAAGCTTTCTTT. The chain combines TRBV19 with TRBJ1-1, with D unresolved. CDR1 is LNHDA, CDR2 SQIVND, per germline (reference sequence). The CDR3 length is 13 residues. Trimming pared 1 base from V and 1 base from J, leaving 4 bases between.

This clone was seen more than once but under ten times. The CDR3 bases are TGTGCCAGCAGCTTAGCGCAAACACCCAATACGCAGTATTTT. Its translation is CASSLAQTPNTQYF. The chain recombines TRBV7-9 with TRBJ2-3; D is ambiguous. Germline V gene sequence: CDR1 SEHNR, CDR2 FQNEAQ (reference sequence). V lost 0 bases to trimming and J lost 7 bases, with 11 bases between them. The CDR3 length is 14 residues.

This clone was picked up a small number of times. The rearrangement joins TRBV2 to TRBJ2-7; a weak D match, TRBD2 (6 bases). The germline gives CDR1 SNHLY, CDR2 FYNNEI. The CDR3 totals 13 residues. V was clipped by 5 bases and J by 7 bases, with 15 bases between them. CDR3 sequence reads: CASSTGPRGEQYF. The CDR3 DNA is TGTGCCAGCAGTACTGGTCCTCGGGGGGAGCAGTACTTC.

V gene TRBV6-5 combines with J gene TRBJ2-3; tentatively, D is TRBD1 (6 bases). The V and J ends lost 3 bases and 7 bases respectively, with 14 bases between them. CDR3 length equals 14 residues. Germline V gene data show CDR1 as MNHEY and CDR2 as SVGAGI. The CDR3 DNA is TGTGCCAGCAGTTATTCCGGACGGGACAATACGCAGTATTTT. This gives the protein CASSYSGRDNTQYF.

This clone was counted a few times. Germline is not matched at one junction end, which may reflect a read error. CDR3 sequence: CSVRVRENKVF. CDR3 nucleotide sequence: TGCAGCGTTCGGGTGAGGGAGAATAAGGTCTTC. The chain couples TRBV29-1 to TRBJ2-1; the D gene is possibly TRBD2 (5 bases). The CDR3 extends over 11 amino acids. Germline values: CDR1 SQVTM, CDR2 ANQGSEA.